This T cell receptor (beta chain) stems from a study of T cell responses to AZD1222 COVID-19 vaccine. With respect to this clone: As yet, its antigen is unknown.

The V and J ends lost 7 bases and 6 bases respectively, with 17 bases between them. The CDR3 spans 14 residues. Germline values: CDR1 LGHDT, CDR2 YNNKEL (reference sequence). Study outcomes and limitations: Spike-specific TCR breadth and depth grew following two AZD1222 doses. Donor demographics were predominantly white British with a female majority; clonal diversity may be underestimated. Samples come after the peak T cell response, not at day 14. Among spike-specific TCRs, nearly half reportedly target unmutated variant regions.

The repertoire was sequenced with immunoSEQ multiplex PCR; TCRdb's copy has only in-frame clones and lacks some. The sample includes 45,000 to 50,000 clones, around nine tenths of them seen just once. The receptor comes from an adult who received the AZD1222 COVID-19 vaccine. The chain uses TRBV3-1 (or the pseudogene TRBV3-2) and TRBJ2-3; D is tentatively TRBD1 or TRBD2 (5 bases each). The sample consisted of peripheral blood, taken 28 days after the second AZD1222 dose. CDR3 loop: CASTRDRSGDTQYF. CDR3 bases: TGTGCCAGCACCCGGGACCGCTCAGGGGATACGCAGTATTTT.